This passage covers 7 T cell receptor beta chains from one sample sequenced in a study of molecular identifiers for immune sequencing clone quantification. MiXCR, run by TCRdb on the PCR reads, gives a single entry per CDR3 protein. The sample lists about 100,000 distinct CDR3 sequences, 35% to 40% occurring once. The sample consisted of naive CD8+ T cells from blood, with Jurkat cell RNA spiked in. Indicated subset: FACS-sorted CD8+CD4-CCR7+CD45RA+ naive T cells. The receptor source for this set is a human donor in good health. Some libraries in this study had Jurkat cell RNA spiked in.

V gene TRBV20-1 combines with J gene TRBJ2-7; 8 bases match TRBD1. Germline CDR1 is DFQATT and CDR2 is SNEGSKA (reference sequence). The V and J ends lost 0 bases and 7 bases, in that order; junction bases with no gene match: 14. CDR3 length: 16 residues. The CDR3 spells CSARDQRGQGAGEQYF. The DNA for the CDR3 is TGCAGTGCTAGAGATCAGCGTGGTCAGGGGGCCGGTGAGCAGTACTTC.

The rearrangement links TRBV21-1 to TRBJ2-1; the table names TRBD2, a call not compared with the DNA. TRBV21-1 is deemed a pseudogene. There are 15 residues in the CDR3. The CDR3 nucleotides read TGTGCCAGCTGCCGACTAGTTTATGGGTTCAATGAGCAGTTCTTC. It yields the protein CASCRLVYGFNEQFF.

As to this clonotype: The conserved phenylalanine or tryptophan normally closing the CDR3 is absent here, so this likely arose from a read error. This chain joins TRBV24-1 and TRBJ1-2, with D possibly TRBD1 on 5 matching bases. Germline CDR1 reads KGHDR; CDR2 reads SFDVKD. The V and J ends lost 7 bases and 6 bases respectively, with 26 bases between them. This CDR3 has 17 residues. The CDR3: CATRGGLQDGVDNGYTI. The CDR3 DNA sequence: TGTGCCACCAGAGGAGGGCTACAGGACGGAGTTGACAATGGCTACACCATC.

The J gene is TRBJ2-7, the V gene TRBV29-1, with 10 bases identical to TRBD1. With V trimmed by 1 base and J by 3 bases, 0 bases remained unmatched. CDR1 SQVTM and CDR2 ANQGSEA come from the germline V gene. There are 13 residues in the CDR3. CDR3 DNA sequence: TGCAGCGTTGAAGGGACAGGGGGCTACGAGCAGTACTTC. Translated, it gives CSVEGTGGYEQYF.

The chain uses TRBV28 and TRBJ2-1; D is ambiguous. CDR3 length equals 15 residues. Trimming cost V 3 bases and J 0 bases, with 9 bases left between them. CDR1 and CDR2 (germline): MDHEN, SYDVKM. The CDR3 coding sequence is TGTGCCAGCAGTTTGCCTGAGAGCTCCTACAATGAGCAGTTCTTC. Residues: CASSLPESSYNEQFF.

In this sample, this clonotype turned up many times. The chain links TRBV28 to TRBJ2-3; TRBD2 matches 10 bases. CDR3 size: 16 residues. Germline lookup yields CDR1 MDHEN and CDR2 SYDVKM. The V gene end was trimmed by 2 bases and the J gene end by 4 bases; junction bases not matched to a gene: 6. The chain's CDR3 is CASSLPSSGSADTQYF. Here the CDR3 DNA reads TGTGCCAGCAGTTTACCTTCTAGCGGGAGCGCAGATACGCAGTATTTT.

On this clonotype itself: A clone one base away is much larger, so this may be a read error. Because the CDR3 is missing its conserved closing phenylalanine or tryptophan, this is likely a read error. The rearrangement uses TRBV7-9 and TRBJ2-5; 7 nucleotides align to TRBD1. The CDR3 runs 13 residues. In germline, CDR1 is SEHNR, CDR2 FQNEAQ (reference sequence). The junction had 3 bases not matched to a gene; V was cut back by 5 bases and J by 3 bases. CDR3 loop: CASSVTGKETQYI. The CDR3 DNA reads TGTGCCAGCAGCGTGACAGGGAAAGAGACCCAGTACATC.